This T cell receptor beta chain came from a study of PD-1 blockade in classical Hodgkin lymphoma. Libraries were prepared by immunoSEQ multiplex PCR; TCRdb keeps only in-frame clonotypes and omits some of them. The table includes 15,000 to 19,000 clones, around 84% detected once. Germline V gives CDR1 GTSNPN, CDR2 SVGIG (reference sequence). This CDR3 spans 14 amino acids. Germline trimming cut 5 bases from V and 4 bases from J; bases unmatched to any gene: 7. Study results and caveats: Nothing has yet pinned down what causes the repertoire differences, possibly disease activity or prior therapy.

Sample time point: newly diagnosed, previously untreated cHL patient sample. Thawed PBMCs were the source of CD4+ T cells, purified by magnetic negative selection. In the case of this clone: What it binds is unknown.

The J gene is TRBJ1-2, the V gene TRBV30, with 10 nucleotides matching TRBD1. The sequencing sample was made of CD4+ T cells from blood. The receptor was derived from a human donor with classical Hodgkin lymphoma. CDR3 in amino acids: CAWQTGGQGYGYTF. In DNA, the CDR3 is TGTGCCTGGCAGACAGGGGGCCAGGGCTATGGCTACACCTTC.